These T cell receptor beta chains were read from a single sample in a study of blood T cell repertoires in COVID-19. The protocol was immunoSEQ multiplex PCR, while the TCRdb copy is restricted to in-frame clones and leaves out a portion. This table has 150,000 to 200,000 clones, 80% appearing once. Input material: peripheral blood. These receptors originate from a man aged 55 to 70 with acute or convalescent COVID-19. Each CDR3 is given with its conserved first and last residue. Fields, in order: V gene, D gene, J gene, clone size, CDR3 DNA, CDR3 protein. A D gene is named only where the DNA matches it firmly. A row's size may be missing; if present it is once, few, many or a size class.

TRBV6-4,-,TRBJ1-6,-,TGTGCCAGCAGTTCGCAGATAAATAATTCACCCCTCCACTTT,CASSSQINNSPLHF
TRBV6-6,-,TRBJ1-2,-,TGTGCCAGCAGTTACTCATCGGGAGCTAACTATGGCTACACCTTC,CASSYSSGANYGYTF
TRBV28,TRBD1,TRBJ1-6,once,TGTGCCAGCAGTTCCCTGACAGGGGGATTCTATAATTCACCCCTCCACTTT,CASSSLTGGFYNSPLHF
TRBV7-9,-,TRBJ1-5,-,TGTGCCAGCAGCCCCCAGGGCAGGGGAAGGCAGCCCCAGCATTTT,CASSPQGRGRQPQHF
TRBV5-1,-,TRBJ1-6,-,TGCGCCAGCAGCTTAAACTCACAGGGTGCTAATTCACCCCTCCACTTT,CASSLNSQGANSPLHF
TRBV4-3,TRBD1,TRBJ2-3,-,TGCGCCAGCAGCCAGCTCCGGGACAGAGCCACAGATACGCAGTATTTT,CASSQLRDRATDTQYF
TRBV5-4,TRBD2,TRBJ2-1,-,TGTGCCAGCAGCGGGCTAGCGGGTTCCTACAATGAGCAGTTCTTC,CASSGLAGSYNEQFF
TRBV6-5,-,TRBJ1-1,-,TGTGCCAGCAGTTACTCGATTGGGGAGGTGAACACTGAAGCTTTCTTT,CASSYSIGEVNTEAFF
TRBV7-3,-,TRBJ2-1,-,TGTGCCAGCAGCTTAACGAAGGGGTACAATGAGCAGTTCTTC,CASSLTKGYNEQFF
TRBV7-9,-,TRBJ1-1,-,TGTGCCAGCAGCTTGTGGGGCGTCCAAGGCAACATGAACACTGAAGCTTTCTTT,CASSLWGVQGNMNTEAFF
TRBV7-3,-,TRBJ1-1,-,TGTGCCAGCAGCGTTAATGGGGGGACCGAAGCTTTCTTT,CASSVNGGTEAFF
TRBV5-1,TRBD1,TRBJ2-1,-,TGCGCCAGCAGCACATGGACAGGGGGAGGGAATGAGCAGTTCTTC,CASSTWTGGGNEQFF
TRBV7-9,-,TRBJ1-4,-,TGTGCCAGCAGCTTAGGAGGGTTCGAAAAACTGTTTTTT,CASSLGGFEKLFF
TRBV7-9,TRBD1,TRBJ2-2,-,TGTGCCAGCAGCGCCTACAGGGGGGCGGCCGGGGAGCTGTTTTTT,CASSAYRGAAGELFF
TRBV5-4,TRBD1,TRBJ1-2,-,TGTGCCAGCAGCGAGCGGACAGGCTACGGCTACACCTTC,CASSERTGYGYTF
TRBV11-2,-,TRBJ2-5,-,TGTGCCAGCAGCGTAGGGGGGGTTGAGGAGACCCAGTACTTC,CASSVGGVEETQYF
TRBV5-1,-,TRBJ2-7,-,TGCGCCAGCAGCCGGCCGGGTGACCACGAGCAGTACTTC,CASSRPGDHEQYF
TRBV30,-,TRBJ1-2,-,TGTGCCTGGAGCGACAGACTCAGACTCTATGGCTACACCTTC,CAWSDRLRLYGYTF
TRBV29-1,TRBD1,TRBJ2-1,-,TGCAGCGTTGAACCAGCGACAGGGCGGGTGGATGAGCAGTTCTTC,CSVEPATGRVDEQFF
TRBV7-6,TRBD1,TRBJ1-6,once,TGTGCCAGCAGCTTATCCCGTGACAGGGGGCATTCACCCCTCCACTTT,CASSLSRDRGHSPLHF
TRBV6-5,-,TRBJ1-1,few,TGTGCCAGCAGTTACTCAACAAACACTGAAGCTTTCTTT,CASSYSTNTEAFF
TRBV6-2/TRBV6-3,TRBD2,TRBJ2-1,-,TGTGCCAGCAGCGGACTAGCGGGGGTGGGTGAGCAGTTCTTC,CASSGLAGVGEQFF
TRBV7-3,TRBD2,TRBJ2-1,-,TGTGCCAGTTCCCCCGGGACTAGCGGTTACAATGAGCAGTTCTTC,CASSPGTSGYNEQFF
TRBV24-1,-,TRBJ1-2,once,TGTGCCACCAGTGATTTCCCGAGATCTTATGGCTACACCTTC,CATSDFPRSYGYTF
TRBV10-3,TRBD2,TRBJ2-7,-,TGTGCCATCAGGGGGACTAGCGGGAGCCGCGAGCAGTACTTC,CAIRGTSGSREQYF
TRBV9,TRBD1,TRBJ1-3,-,TGTGCCAGCAGCTCAGGGGGATTTGGAAACACCATATATTTT,CASSSGGFGNTIYF
TRBV5-4,-,TRBJ2-6,-,TGTGCCAGCAGCTCCGGAGGGGGGGGTTCTGGGGCCAACGTCCTGACTTTC,CASSSGGGGSGANVLTF
TRBV4-2,-,TRBJ1-5,-,TGTGCCAGCAGCCGAGATAAGGGGCAGGATCAGCCCCAGCATTTT,CASSRDKGQDQPQHF
TRBV25-1,-,TRBJ2-7,few,TGTGCCAGCAGTGGGGCCCCCAGGGAGGCCTACGAGCAGTACTTC,CASSGAPREAYEQYF
TRBV5-4,-,TRBJ2-3,-,TGTGCCAGCAGCTTAAGAGCGCCAGGGGATACGCAGTATTTT,CASSLRAPGDTQYF
TRBV7-2,TRBD2,TRBJ2-7,-,TGTGCCAGCAGCTTAGGAGGGACTAACTCCTACGAGCAGTACTTC,CASSLGGTNSYEQYF
TRBV9,-,TRBJ1-2,-,TGTGCCAGCAGCGCCGGGATCACCCCCGACTATGGCTACACCTTC,CASSAGITPDYGYTF
TRBV30,TRBD1,TRBJ1-1,once,TGTGCCTGGAGCCTCCGGGACAGGGTCCCGGGCACTGAAGCTTTCTTT,CAWSLRDRVPGTEAFF
TRBV5-1,-,TRBJ1-4,-,TGCGCCAGCAGAGGGGGGGCAACTAATGAAAAACTGTTTTTT,CASRGGATNEKLFF
TRBV3-1/TRBV3-2,TRBD2,TRBJ2-7,-,TGTGCCAGCAGCCAAGACGGACTAGCGGGACCCGAGCAGTACTTC,CASSQDGLAGPEQYF
TRBV5-5,-,TRBJ1-5,-,TGTGCCAGCAGCTTACGGGATCAGCCCCAGCATTTT,CASSLRDQPQHF
TRBV11-2,-,TRBJ1-3,-,TGTGCCAGCAGCTTCAGGGAACATGGAAACACCATATATTTT,CASSFREHGNTIYF
TRBV7-9,TRBD1,TRBJ2-2,-,TGTGCCAGCAGCCGGGGACAGGGAAACACCGGGGAGCTGTTTTTT,CASSRGQGNTGELFF
TRBV9,TRBD2,TRBJ2-7,-,TGTGCCAGCAGCGTAGACGTAGCGGGAGTCTACGAGCAGTACTTC,CASSVDVAGVYEQYF
TRBV5-5,-,TRBJ2-7,-,TGTGCCAGCAGCTTTGACAGATCCTACGAGCAGTACTTC,CASSFDRSYEQYF